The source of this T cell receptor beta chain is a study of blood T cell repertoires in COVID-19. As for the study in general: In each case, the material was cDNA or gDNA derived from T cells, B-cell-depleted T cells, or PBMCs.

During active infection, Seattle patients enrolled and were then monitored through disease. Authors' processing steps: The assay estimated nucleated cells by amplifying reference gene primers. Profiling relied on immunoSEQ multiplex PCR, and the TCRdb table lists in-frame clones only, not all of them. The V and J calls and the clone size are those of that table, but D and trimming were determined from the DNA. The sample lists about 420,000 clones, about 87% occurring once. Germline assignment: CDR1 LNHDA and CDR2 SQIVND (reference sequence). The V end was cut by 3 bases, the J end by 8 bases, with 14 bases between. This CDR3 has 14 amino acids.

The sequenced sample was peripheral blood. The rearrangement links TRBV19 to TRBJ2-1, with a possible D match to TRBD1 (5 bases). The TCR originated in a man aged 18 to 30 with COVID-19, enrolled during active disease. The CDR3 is CASSMKGVGDEQFF. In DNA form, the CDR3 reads TGTGCCAGTAGTATGAAAGGGGTGGGCGATGAGCAGTTCTTC.